This T cell receptor (beta chain) emerged from a study of T cells in Graves' hyperthyroidism and ophthalmopathy. In its sample, this clonotype was seen a few times. The target antigen is unknown. Study-wide results and limits: Model output signaled ophthalmopathy a median roughly 6 months ahead of onset.

Regions amplified from RNA transcripts were the TCR beta CDR3 regions. First-round RT-PCR targeting the TCR CDR3 was performed with the HTBI primer set. TCRdb re-analysed the multiplex PCR reads in MiXCR, keeping a single row per CDR3 protein. The sample gives roughly 740,000 distinct CDR3 sequences, about a sixth of which show up once; approximately 8.4% is in the top ten. Germline CDR1 reads SGHVS; CDR2 reads FQNEAQ. CDR3 length: 14 amino acids. V was shortened by 1 base and J by 4 bases, with 8 bases between the two germline ends. Patients were excluded for uncontrolled infection, other autoimmune disease, pregnancy or lactation. Used for diagnoses were clinical symptoms, serum thyroxine and TRAb, thyroid ultrasound and orbital computed tomography.

The TCR sequence derives from a man younger than 35 with Graves' hyperthyroidism. The chain recombines TRBV7-8 with TRBJ1-5; D gene ambiguous. Source material: blood. The CDR3 DNA is TGTGCCAGCAGCTTAGTAGCCGGGAATCAGCCCCAGCATTTT. Its protein product is CASSLVAGNQPQHF.